Shown below are 24 T cell receptor beta chains from a single sample sequenced in a study of T-cell reconstitution after alpha-beta-depleted transplantation in children. Researchers prepared the TCRbeta library using unique molecular identifiers, the study reports. Via MiXCR, TCRdb re-called the PCR reads, giving one row per CDR3 protein. This sample has roughly 190,000 distinct CDR3 sequences, with approximately 14% found just once. The sequences come from PBMCs from the stem cell graft donor, collected from the stem cell graft. The receptors stem from a human donor who donated a stem cell graft to a child with acute lymphoblastic leukemia.

At least ten counts were recorded for this clonotype. The genes are TRBV7-9 and TRBJ1-1, with a possible D match to TRBD1 (5 bases). This CDR3 spans 12 amino acids. Germline CDR1 SEHNR, CDR2 FQNEAQ (reference sequence). Trimming took 1 base from V and 11 from J, leaving 11 bases between them. CDR3 protein: CASSLGRGPAFF. The CDR3 bases are TGTGCCAGCAGCTTAGGGAGGGGCCCTGCTTTCTTT.

This clonotype has a handful of counts. The V and J genes are TRBV28 and TRBJ2-7, with 10 bases that match TRBD2. Germline V gives CDR1 MDHEN, CDR2 SYDVKM. The CDR3 consists of 12 residues. V was clipped by 5 bases and J by 5 bases; unmatched bases: 0. The CDR3 loop is CASSLAGDEQYF. CDR3 DNA: TGTGCCAGCAGTCTAGCGGGAGACGAGCAGTACTTC.

There are many counts of this clonotype. The V and J genes are TRBV9 and TRBJ1-2; TRBD1 matches 7 bases. The CDR3 is 13 residues long. Unmatched junction bases numbered 5, after V lost 4 bases and J lost 5 bases. Germline lookup yields CDR1 SGDLS and CDR2 YYNGEE. CDR3 sequence reads: CASSPGTAYGYTF. CDR3 coding DNA: TGTGCCAGCAGCCCCGGGACAGCGTATGGCTACACCTTC.

This clonotype occurred many times. The chain carries TRBV5-1 and TRBJ2-3; possibly TRBD2 for D (5 bases). The germline V and J ends were trimmed by 7 bases and 6 bases, with 15 bases remaining between them. The length of the CDR3 is 13 residues. The germline V gene encodes CDR1 SGHRS and CDR2 YFSETQ. The CDR3 protein is CASLDTDLDTQYF. CDR3 DNA: TGCGCCAGCCTTGACACGGACTTGGATACGCAGTATTTT.

This clonotype showed up many times. J is TRBJ2-5 and V is TRBV5-5; tentatively, D is TRBD1 (6 bases). The CDR3 is 15 amino acids. V was pared by 4 bases and J by 2 bases, with 15 bases between. Germline CDR1 is SGHKS and CDR2 is YYEKEE (reference sequence). CDR3 sequence: CASSTLQGSQETQYF. DNA for the CDR3: TGTGCCAGCAGCACCCTACAGGGTTCGCAAGAGACCCAGTACTTC.

In its sample, this clonotype was seen many times. For the CDR3, the DNA is TGCGCCAGCAGCTTCGGCGGCGGTGCGCGATCCTACGAGCAGTACTTC. Translating it yields CASSFGGGARSYEQYF. This chain uses TRBV5-1 with TRBJ2-7; D uncertain. V lost 2 bases to trimming and J lost 1 base, with 16 bases between them. The CDR3 extends over 16 amino acids. The germline CDR1 and CDR2 sequences are SGHRS and YFSETQ.

This clonotype was found many times. The rearrangement joins TRBV12-3 or TRBV12-4 to TRBJ1-1; D remains unclear. V gave up 5 bases and J gave up 10 bases, with 14 bases separating them. The CDR3 has 12 residues. Here the CDR3 reads CASSREGRRAFF. As DNA, the CDR3 is TGTGCCAGCAGTCGGGAGGGTCGGCGAGCTTTCTTT.

A single count supports this clonotype. The chain couples TRBV6-5 to TRBJ1-4, with D possibly TRBD1 on 6 matching bases. V was cut by 2 bases and J by 0 bases, with 13 bases left in between. Germline-derived CDR1 and CDR2 are MNHEY and SVGAGI. CDR3 length: 17 residues. For the CDR3, the DNA is TGTGCCAGCAGTTACCGGGGGCAGGGGCCAACTAATGAAAAACTGTTTTTT. It specifies CASSYRGQGPTNEKLFF.

The table lists this clonotype with many counts. V and J are TRBV20-1 and TRBJ1-1; D possibly corresponds to TRBD1 (6 bases). V lost 6 bases, J lost 1 base, and 12 bases lay in between. The CDR3 consists of 13 residues. Germline CDR1 and CDR2: DFQATT and SNEGSKA (reference sequence). The CDR3 nucleotides are TGCAGTGCCCCCAAGGGGGGGAACACTGAAGCTTTCTTT. Residues: CSAPKGGNTEAFF.

V is TRBV5-1 and J is TRBJ2-1; D not resolved. V was pared by 4 bases and J by 7 bases, with 12 bases between. Germline values: CDR1 SGHRS, CDR2 YFSETQ. CDR3 size: 13 residues. The CDR3 loop is CASSLTPMNEQFF. The CDR3, as DNA: TGCGCCAGCAGCCTGACCCCTATGAATGAGCAGTTCTTC.

V and J are TRBV5-4 and TRBJ2-1; D is ambiguous. V lost 2 bases and J 8 bases, leaving 11 bases between the germline ends. The CDR3 has 13 residues. The germline gives CDR1 SGHNT, CDR2 YYREEE (reference sequence). For the CDR3, the DNA is TGTGCCAGCAGCTTACAAAGGGCGGATGAGCAGTTCTTC. It codes for CASSLQRADEQFF. Supplemented by reference TRBV5-4 and TRBJ2-1, the full variable domain reads ETGVTQSPTHLIKTRGQQVTLRCSSQSGHNTVSWYQQALGQGPQFIFQYYREEENGRGNFPPRFSGLQFPNYSSELNVNALELDDSALYLCASSLQRADEQFFGPGTRLTVL.

This clonotype was recorded many times. V is TRBV12-3 or TRBV12-4 and J is TRBJ2-1; no firm D call. This CDR3 contains 15 residues. Trimming pared 6 bases from V and 5 bases from J, leaving 17 bases between. The CDR3: CASSPGPLNDNEQFF. The CDR3 coding sequence is TGTGCCAGCAGCCCCGGGCCTCTGAACGACAATGAGCAGTTCTTC.

In this sample, this clonotype turned up many times. This chain links TRBV28 with TRBJ2-7, with D unresolved. The CDR3 is made up of 14 amino acids. V lost 1 base to trimming and J lost 0 bases, with 7 bases between them. Germline V CDR1 and CDR2: MDHEN, SYDVKM. CDR3 DNA: TGTGCCAGCAGTTTATCCCCCCCCTCCTACGAGCAGTACTTC. Translating gives CASSLSPPSYEQYF.

This clonotype was picked up many times. V and J are TRBV10-3 and TRBJ1-3, with a weak D call TRBD1 (5 bases). Trimming pared 7 bases from V and 0 bases from J, leaving 7 bases between. CDR1 is ENHRY and CDR2 is SYGVKD in the germline V gene. This CDR3 is built from 13 residues. The CDR3 coding sequence is TGTGCCATCAAAGACAGCTCTGGAAACACCATATATTTT. Residues: CAIKDSSGNTIYF.

This clonotype was counted only a few times. This chain links TRBV4-3 with TRBJ2-6, with TRBD2 identical over 8 bases. Looked up from germline, CDR1 is LGHNA and CDR2 is YSLEER. The ends lost 3 bases at V and 0 bases at J; junction bases unmatched: 7. This CDR3 comprises 18 residues. This CDR3 is CASSHPGGGPSGANVLTF. CDR3 sequence (DNA): TGCGCCAGCAGCCATCCCGGGGGGGGCCCCTCTGGGGCCAACGTCCTGACTTTC.

The sample holds many counts of this clonotype. The CDR3, as DNA: TGCGCCAGCAGCAAGGGACAGGGAGGGAATGAGCAGTTCTTC. Translating gives CASSKGQGGNEQFF. This sequence joins TRBV5-1 and TRBJ2-1, with 9 bases aligning to TRBD1. The CDR3 has 14 residues. The V gene's germline CDR1 is SGHRS and CDR2 YFSETQ. V dropped 4 bases and J dropped 7; count of bases not matched to a gene: 6.

The chain joins TRBV29-1 to TRBJ2-5, with a weak D call TRBD1 (6 bases). CDR1 is SQVTM, CDR2 ANQGSEA, per germline. Between the trimmed V and J ends, which lost 7 bases and 1 base, there was a span of 16 bases. The CDR3 consists of 14 residues. The chain's CDR3 is CSASDRLLQETQYF. The DNA for the CDR3 is TGCAGCGCCTCGGACAGACTACTCCAAGAGACCCAGTACTTC.

This clonotype was recorded many times. CDR3: CATRGTGDEQYF. CDR3 DNA sequence: TGTGCCACCAGGGGGACAGGGGACGAGCAGTACTTC. This rearrangement joins TRBV24-1 to TRBJ2-7; 10 nucleotides align to TRBD1. CDR1 is KGHDR and CDR2 is SFDVKD in the germline V gene. V was pared by 7 bases and J by 5 bases, with 1 base of the junction left unmatched. The CDR3 is made up of 12 amino acids.

This clonotype showed up just once. This may be a read error, as it is one base from a much larger clone. The chain has TRBV12-3 or TRBV12-4 and TRBJ1-2; D gene unclear. CDR3 size: 14 residues. CDR3 residues: CASSFFGPNYGYAF. In nucleotides, the CDR3 is TGTGCCAGCAGTTTCTTTGGTCCTAACTATGGCTACGCCTTC.

This clonotype appeared many times. The CDR3 region is CASSLSRTSGNYNEQFF. The CDR3 DNA sequence: TGTGCCAGCAGCTTAAGCCGGACTAGCGGGAACTACAATGAGCAGTTCTTC. The V call is TRBV13, the J call TRBJ2-1, with TRBD2 matching 12 bases. CDR1 is PRHDT and CDR2 is FYEKMQ in the germline V gene (reference sequence). V lost 2 bases and J lost 3; bases outside the gene matches: 5. The CDR3 has 17 amino acids.

This clonotype was counted at least ten times. The chain is built from TRBV28 and TRBJ2-7; TRBD2 matches at 8 bases. V trimming: 10 bases; J trimming: 4 bases; junction bases outside the gene matches: 6. CDR1 and CDR2 (germline): MDHEN, SYDVKM. The CDR3 spans 12 residues. The CDR3 here is CAISTSAYEQYF. The CDR3 region has the DNA TGTGCCATCTCGACTAGCGCGTACGAGCAGTACTTC.

This clonotype was counted ten times or more. The chain uses TRBV7-9 and TRBJ2-1; 7 nucleotides agree with TRBD1. J was trimmed by 4 bases and V by 5 bases; bases with no gene match: 5. The CDR3 covers 14 residues. The germline CDR1 and CDR2 sequences are SEHNR and FQNEAQ (reference sequence). The CDR3 coding sequence is TGTGCCAGCAGCCCGCAGACAGGGTACAATGAGCAGTTCTTC. Its protein is CASSPQTGYNEQFF.

The sample holds many counts of this clonotype. This chain uses TRBV5-1 with TRBJ2-1; the match to TRBD2 covers 12 bases. There are 17 residues in the CDR3. Trimming at V came to 1 base and at J to 9 bases, leaving 11 bases not matched to a gene. Germline CDR1 SGHRS, CDR2 YFSETQ. CDR3 sequence reads: CASSLTSGRRTLGEQFF. CDR3 coding DNA: TGCGCCAGCAGCTTGACTAGCGGGAGGCGGACCTTAGGTGAGCAGTTCTTC.

This clonotype appeared many times. The rearrangement uses TRBV18 and TRBJ2-1, with a possible D match to TRBD2 (6 bases). The V gene's germline CDR1 is KGHSH and CDR2 LQKENI. Between the trimmed V and J ends, which lost 3 bases and 14 bases, there was a span of 11 bases. The CDR3 contains 11 residues. CDR3 sequence (DNA): TGTGCCAGCTCACCCGGGGAGGTCGAGTTCTTC. This sequence encodes CASSPGEVEFF.